This TCR beta chain was observed in a study of T cell responses to AZD1222 COVID-19 vaccine. Study results and caveats: The CD4 TCRs associated with vaccination extended across spike and predominated at 160-218 and 743-854. Close to half of spike-specific TCRs reportedly recognize unmutated variant regions. No repertoire was sampled before or during the peak T cell response, only after it. Donors were mostly white British, more females; clonal diversity possibly underestimated.

Some clones are missing from TCRdb's copy, which holds only in-frame ones; the method was immunoSEQ multiplex PCR. Of more than 120,000 clones in the sample, approximately 94% are singletons; the top ten hold approximately 5%. The germline CDR1 and CDR2 sequences are MNHNS and SASEGT. The trim removed 2 bases at V and 7 bases at J, leaving 15 bases unmatched. This CDR3 comprises 17 residues. With respect to this clone: What it binds is not known.

The chain carries TRBV6-1 and TRBJ2-7, with TRBD1 matching over 9 bases. This receptor was obtained from an adult in good health. The source material was peripheral blood, sampled on day 0 of AZD1222 vaccination. The CDR3 bases are TGTGCCAGCAGTGAAAAAAGGGGACAGGGAAATTCTAGGGAGCAGTACTTC. As protein: CASSEKRGQGNSREQYF.